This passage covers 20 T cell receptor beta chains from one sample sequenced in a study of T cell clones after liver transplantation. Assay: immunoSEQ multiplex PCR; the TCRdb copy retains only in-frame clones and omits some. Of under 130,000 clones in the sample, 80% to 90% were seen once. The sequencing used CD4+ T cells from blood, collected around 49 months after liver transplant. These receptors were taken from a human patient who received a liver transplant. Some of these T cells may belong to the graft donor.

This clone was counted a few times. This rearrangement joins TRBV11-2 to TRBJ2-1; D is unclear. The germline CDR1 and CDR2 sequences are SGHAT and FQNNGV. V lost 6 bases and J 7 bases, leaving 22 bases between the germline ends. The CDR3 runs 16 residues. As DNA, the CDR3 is TGTGCCAGCAGAATAGCTCGAGGCGTATCGGAAAATGAGCAGTTCTTC. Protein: CASRIARGVSENEQFF.

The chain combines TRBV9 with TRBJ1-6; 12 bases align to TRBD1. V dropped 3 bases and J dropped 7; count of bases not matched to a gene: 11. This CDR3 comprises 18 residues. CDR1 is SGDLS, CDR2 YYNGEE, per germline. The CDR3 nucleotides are TGTGCCAGCAGCGCGGGGACAGGGGGCGCTTTCGGAAATTCACCCCTCCACTTT. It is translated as CASSAGTGGAFGNSPLHF.

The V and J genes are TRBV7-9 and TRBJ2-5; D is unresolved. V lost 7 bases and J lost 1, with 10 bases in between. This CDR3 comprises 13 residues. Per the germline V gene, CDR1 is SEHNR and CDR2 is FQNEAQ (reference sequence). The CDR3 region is CASIGPRQETQYF. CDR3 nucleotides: TGTGCCAGCATAGGACCGCGCCAAGAGACCCAGTACTTC.

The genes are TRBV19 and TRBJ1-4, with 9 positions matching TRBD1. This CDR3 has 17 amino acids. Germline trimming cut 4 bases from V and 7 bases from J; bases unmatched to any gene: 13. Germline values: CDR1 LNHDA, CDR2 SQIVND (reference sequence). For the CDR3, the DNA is TGTGCCAGTAGTAACGTTTTCCGGGACAGGGAGCGTGAAAAACTGTTTTTT. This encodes CASSNVFRDREREKLFF.

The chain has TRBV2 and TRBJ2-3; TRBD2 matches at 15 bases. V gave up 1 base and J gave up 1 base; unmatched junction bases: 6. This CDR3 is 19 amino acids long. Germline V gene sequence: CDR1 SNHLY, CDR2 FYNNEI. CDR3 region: CASSEVPGLAGGRTDTQYF. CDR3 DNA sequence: TGTGCCAGCAGTGAAGTGCCGGGACTAGCGGGAGGTCGCACAGATACGCAGTATTTT.

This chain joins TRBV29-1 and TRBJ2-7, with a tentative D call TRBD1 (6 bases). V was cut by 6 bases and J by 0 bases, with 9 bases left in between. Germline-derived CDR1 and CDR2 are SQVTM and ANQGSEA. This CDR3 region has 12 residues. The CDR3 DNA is TGCAGCGTCGAACAGGGCTCCTACGAGCAGTACTTC. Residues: CSVEQGSYEQYF.

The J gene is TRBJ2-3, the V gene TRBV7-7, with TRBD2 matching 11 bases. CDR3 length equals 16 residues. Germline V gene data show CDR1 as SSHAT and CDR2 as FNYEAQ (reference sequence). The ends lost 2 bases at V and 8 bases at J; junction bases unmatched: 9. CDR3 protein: CASSLSTSGSRGTQYF. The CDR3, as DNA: TGTGCCAGCAGCTTATCAACTAGCGGGAGTAGGGGTACGCAGTATTTT.

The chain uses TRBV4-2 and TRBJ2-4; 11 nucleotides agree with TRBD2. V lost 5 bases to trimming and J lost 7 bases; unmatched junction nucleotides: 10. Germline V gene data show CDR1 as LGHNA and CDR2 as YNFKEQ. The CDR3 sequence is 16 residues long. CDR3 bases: TGTGCCAGCAGCGATATAGCGGGAGGGCCACTGAACATTCAGTACTTC. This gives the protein CASSDIAGGPLNIQYF.

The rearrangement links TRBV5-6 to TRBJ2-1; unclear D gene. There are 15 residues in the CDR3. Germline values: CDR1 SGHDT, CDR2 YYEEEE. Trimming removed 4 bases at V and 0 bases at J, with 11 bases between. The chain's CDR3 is CASSRVESSYNEQFF. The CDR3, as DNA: TGTGCCAGCAGCCGCGTAGAGAGCTCCTACAATGAGCAGTTCTTC. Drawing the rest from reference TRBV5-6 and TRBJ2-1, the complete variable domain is DAGVTQSPTHLIKTRGQQVTLRCSPKSGHDTVSWYQQALGQGPQFIFQYYEEEERQRGNFPDRFSGHQFPNYSSELNVNALLLGDSALYLCASSRVESSYNEQFFGPGTRLTVL.

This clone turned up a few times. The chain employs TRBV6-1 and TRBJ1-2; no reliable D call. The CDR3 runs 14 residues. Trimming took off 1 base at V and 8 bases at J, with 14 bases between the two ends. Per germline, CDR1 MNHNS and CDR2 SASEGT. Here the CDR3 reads CASSEVAGIDGYTF. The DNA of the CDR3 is TGTGCCAGCAGTGAAGTAGCGGGGATCGACGGCTACACCTTC.

In nucleotides, the CDR3 is TGTGCCAGCAGCTTACTAGGCCAGGGAGACTACGAGCAGTACTTC. Its translation is CASSLLGQGDYEQYF. The chain couples TRBV7-3 to TRBJ2-7, with D perhaps TRBD1 or TRBD2 (5 bases each). The length of the CDR3 is 15 residues. CDR1 and CDR2 (germline): SGHTA, FQGTGA. The V end lost 2 bases, the J end lost 3 bases, and 14 bases lay between the germline ends.

The chain's CDR3 is CASDRGRDYEQYF. CDR3 bases: TGTGCCAGCGACAGGGGACGAGACTACGAGCAGTACTTC. The chain joins TRBV6-1 to TRBJ2-7; the match to TRBD1 covers 8 bases. Trimming took 8 bases from V and 3 from J; bases not matched to a gene: 6. Germline V gene lookup returns CDR1 MNHNS and CDR2 SASEGT. The CDR3 consists of 13 residues.

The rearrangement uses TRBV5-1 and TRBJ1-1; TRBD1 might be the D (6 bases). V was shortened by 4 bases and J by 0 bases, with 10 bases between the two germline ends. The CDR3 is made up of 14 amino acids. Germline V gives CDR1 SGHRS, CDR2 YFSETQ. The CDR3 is CASSQGGMNTEAFF. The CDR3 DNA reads TGCGCCAGCAGCCAAGGGGGAATGAACACTGAAGCTTTCTTT.

The CDR3 sequence is CASNGRDRGQYF. The CDR3 DNA is TGTGCCAGCAACGGACGGGACCGCGGCCAGTACTTC. J is TRBJ2-5 and V is TRBV25-1; the D call may be TRBD1 or TRBD2 (5 bases each). Deletions cut 7 bases from V and 10 bases from J, with 16 bases between. Germline V gene lookup returns CDR1 MGHDK and CDR2 SYGVNS. The CDR3 covers 12 residues.

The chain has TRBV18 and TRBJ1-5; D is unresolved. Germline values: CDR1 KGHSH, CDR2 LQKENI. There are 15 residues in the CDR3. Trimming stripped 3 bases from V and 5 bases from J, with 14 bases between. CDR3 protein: CASSPTEGRDQPQHF. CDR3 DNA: TGTGCCAGCTCACCGACGGAGGGTAGAGATCAGCCCCAGCATTTT. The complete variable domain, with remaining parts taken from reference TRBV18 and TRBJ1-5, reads NAGVMQNPRHLVRRRGQEARLRCSPMKGHSHVYWYRQLPEEGLKFMVYLQKENIIDESGMPKERFSAEFPKEGPSILRIQQVVRGDSAAYFCASSPTEGRDQPQHFGDGTRLSIL.

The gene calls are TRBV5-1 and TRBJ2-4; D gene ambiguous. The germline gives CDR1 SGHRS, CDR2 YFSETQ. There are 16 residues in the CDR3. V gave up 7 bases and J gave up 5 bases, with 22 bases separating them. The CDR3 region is CASSPGRPLMENIQYF. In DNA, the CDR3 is TGCGCCAGCTCTCCCGGCAGGCCCCTGATGGAAAACATTCAGTACTTC.

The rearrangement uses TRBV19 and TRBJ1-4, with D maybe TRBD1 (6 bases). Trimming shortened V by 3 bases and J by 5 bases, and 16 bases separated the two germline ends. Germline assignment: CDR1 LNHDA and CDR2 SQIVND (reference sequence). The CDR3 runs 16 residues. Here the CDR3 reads CASSIQTGALNEKLFF. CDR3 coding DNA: TGTGCCAGTAGTATCCAGACAGGAGCACTCAATGAAAAACTGTTTTTT.

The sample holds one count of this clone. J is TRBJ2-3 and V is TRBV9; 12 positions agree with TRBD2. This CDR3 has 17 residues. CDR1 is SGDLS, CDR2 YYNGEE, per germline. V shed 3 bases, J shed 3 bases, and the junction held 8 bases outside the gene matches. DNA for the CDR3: TGTGCCAGCAGCGCCCGATCTGGGACTAGCGGGACAGATACGCAGTATTTT. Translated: CASSARSGTSGTDTQYF.

The CDR3 nucleotides read TGTGCCAGCTCACCCCAGGGACAGGCGATCAATCAGCCCCAGCATTTT. Translating gives CASSPQGQAINQPQHF. The chain has TRBV18 and TRBJ1-5, with 8 bases that match TRBD1. The CDR3 runs 16 residues. The germline CDR1 and CDR2 sequences are KGHSH and LQKENI. J was trimmed by 3 bases and V by 3 bases; bases with no gene match: 7.

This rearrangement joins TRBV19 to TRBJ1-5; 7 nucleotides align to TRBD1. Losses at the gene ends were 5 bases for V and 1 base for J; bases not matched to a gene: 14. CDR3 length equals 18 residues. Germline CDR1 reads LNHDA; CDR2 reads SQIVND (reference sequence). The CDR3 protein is CASSSGQDDGLSNQPQHF. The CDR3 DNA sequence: TGTGCCAGTAGTTCCGGACAGGATGATGGGTTAAGCAATCAGCCCCAGCATTTT.